This entry describes one TCR beta chain. Its cognate antigen is unknown. The entry originates in a study of T cell clones after liver transplantation. Study overall: Samples came from ITN030ST, which attempted immunosuppression withdrawal within 2 years of liver transplantation. General study findings and limits: Conclusions were preliminary, with small, heterogeneous patient groups. Graft donor-reactive T cells possibly entered the graft instead of undergoing deletion.

The protocol was immunoSEQ multiplex PCR, while the TCRdb copy is restricted to in-frame clones and leaves out a portion. The sample shows tens of thousands of clones, about 86% of them seen only once. Trimming removed 5 bases from V and 8 bases from J, with 15 bases in between. Germline-derived CDR1 and CDR2 are SGHVS and FQNEAQ. CDR3 length equals 13 residues. The chain uses TRBV7-8 and TRBJ1-1; unclear D gene. The input for sequencing was CD8+ T cells from blood, taken 12 months after liver transplant. This TCR derives from a human patient who received a liver transplant. Some of these T cells may belong to the graft donor. CDR3 in DNA: TGTGCCAGCAGCCCCTGGGAGGGAATCGAAGCTTTCTTT. It encodes CASSPWEGIEAFF.